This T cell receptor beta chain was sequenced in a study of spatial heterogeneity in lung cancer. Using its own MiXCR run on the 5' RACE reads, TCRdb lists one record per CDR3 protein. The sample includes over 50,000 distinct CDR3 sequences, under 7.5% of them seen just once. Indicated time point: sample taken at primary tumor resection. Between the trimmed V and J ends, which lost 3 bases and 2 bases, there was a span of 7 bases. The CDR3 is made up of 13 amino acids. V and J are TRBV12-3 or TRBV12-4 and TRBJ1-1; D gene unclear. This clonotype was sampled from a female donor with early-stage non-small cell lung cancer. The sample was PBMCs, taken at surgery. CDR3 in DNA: TGTGCCAGCAGTTTTACTGCTAACACTGAAGCTTTCTTT. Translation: CASSFTANTEAFF.